The 23 T cell receptor beta chains below were found in one sample sequenced in a study of blood T cell repertoires in COVID-19 (dated by TCRdb to the early 2020s). Preparation of the library involved the immunoSEQ multiplex PCR assay. TCRdb obtained this table from immuneACCESS and retained in-frame rearrangements with V and J assigned. These tables miss some clones; where compared with another copy, unresolved V genes account for less than half of the shortfall, and the remainder is unexplained. The sample includes tens of thousands of clones, with about 87% observed a single time. The ten biggest clones cover roughly 15% of the sample. Sequenced: peripheral blood. These receptors were taken from a human donor in a cohort sampled during active COVID-19.

V is TRBV16 and J is TRBJ2-7, with 9 bases identical to TRBD1. CDR1 is KGHSY and CDR2 is FQNENV in the germline V gene. V dropped 6 bases and J dropped 4; count of bases not matched to a gene: 4. CDR3 length: 13 residues. The CDR3 protein is CASSRTGEYEQYF. CDR3 DNA sequence: TGTGCCAGCAGTCGGACAGGGGAATACGAGCAGTACTTC.

V is TRBV28 and J is TRBJ1-1, with 8 bases that match TRBD1. Germline V gives CDR1 MDHEN, CDR2 SYDVKM. V trimming: 7 bases; J trimming: 0 bases; junction bases outside the gene matches: 4. The CDR3 is 14 residues long. CDR3 coding DNA: TGTGCCAGCATGACAGGGGATTTGAACACTGAAGCTTTCTTT. Translation: CASMTGDLNTEAFF.

This clone appeared once. This rearrangement joins TRBV27 to TRBJ2-2, with 7 nucleotides matching TRBD1. The V gene's germline CDR1 is MNHEY and CDR2 SMNVEV (reference sequence). V lost 7 bases and J lost 1; bases outside the gene matches: 9. The length of the CDR3 is 16 residues. Here the CDR3 reads CASTPAHRGNTGELFF. The CDR3 bases are TGTGCCAGCACCCCGGCCCACAGGGGGAACACCGGGGAGCTGTTTTTT.

The table lists this clone with a count of one. The gene calls are TRBV9 and TRBJ2-3; 14 positions agree with TRBD2. Germline V gene sequence: CDR1 SGDLS, CDR2 YYNGEE. CDR3 length: 16 amino acids. V lost 3 bases, J lost 6 bases, and 6 bases stayed unmatched. The CDR3 DNA reads TGTGCCAGCAGCGGAGAGACTAGCGGGGGGGCGGATACGCAGTATTTT. The encoded protein is CASSGETSGGADTQYF.

The rearrangement uses TRBV10-1 and TRBJ2-3; maybe TRBD2 (6 bases). There are 14 residues in the CDR3. Per germline, CDR1 WNHNN and CDR2 SYGVQD (reference sequence). Trimming removed 5 bases at V and 5 bases at J, with 14 bases between. The CDR3 reads CASSPLGGKDTQYF. The CDR3 bases are TGCGCCAGCAGTCCCCTCGGAGGGAAAGATACGCAGTATTTT.

This clone came up a few times. This CDR3 is also generated by other DNA sequences in the sample. The V call is TRBV7-6, the J call TRBJ2-1; TRBD2 is a possible D gene (6 bases). Trimming took off 5 bases at V and 7 bases at J, with 15 bases between the two ends. CDR1 is SGHVS, CDR2 FNYEAQ, per germline. The CDR3 covers 14 residues. CDR3 protein: CASSLAGTSNEQFF. In nucleotides, the CDR3 is TGTGCCAGCAGCCTCGCCGGGACTTCTAATGAGCAGTTCTTC.

The rearrangement uses TRBV7-9 and TRBJ2-7; tentatively, D is TRBD2 (6 bases). Germline loops: CDR1 SEHNR, CDR2 FQNEAQ (reference sequence). Trimming pared 1 base from V and 3 bases from J, leaving 19 bases between. The CDR3 is 17 amino acids. CDR3 DNA sequence: TGTGCCAGCAGCTTAGGTGGGGTTGCGGGACTCCTCTACGAGCAGTACTTC. Its translation: CASSLGGVAGLLYEQYF.

Only one count was recorded for this clone. The V call is TRBV19, the J call TRBJ2-2; D unclear. With 5 bases removed from V and 8 bases from J, the gap between germline ends came to 6 bases. CDR3 length equals 11 residues. Germline V gene lookup returns CDR1 LNHDA and CDR2 SQIVND (reference sequence). The CDR3, as DNA: TGTGCCAGTAGTGCAGGTGGGGAGCTGTTTTTT. As protein: CASSAGGELFF.

This clone showed up just a few times. For the CDR3, the DNA is TGTGCCAGCAGCTTATCTAGCGCCTACGAGCAGTACTTC. Residues: CASSLSSAYEQYF. The V gene is TRBV7-2, the J gene TRBJ2-7, with a tentative D call TRBD2 (6 bases). CDR3 length: 13 amino acids. The germline gives CDR1 SGHTA, CDR2 FQGNSA. The V end was cut by 2 bases, the J end by 2 bases, with 7 bases between.

The chain links TRBV30 to TRBJ1-5; the match to TRBD1 covers 7 bases. Germline CDR1 reads GTSNPN; CDR2 reads SVGIG (reference sequence). The CDR3 spans 15 residues. The ends lost 1 base at V and 1 base at J; junction bases unmatched: 4. The CDR3 here is CAWSEGGLSNQPQHF. The CDR3 bases are TGTGCCTGGAGTGAAGGGGGCCTAAGCAATCAGCCCCAGCATTTT.

V and J are TRBV11-2 and TRBJ2-7; 9 positions agree with TRBD2. Germline assignment: CDR1 SGHAT and CDR2 FQNNGV. The J segment lost 4 bases and the V segment lost 5 bases, leaving 9 bases of the junction unmatched. The CDR3 is 15 amino acids. The CDR3 spells CASSRQRLAGYEQYF. The CDR3 bases are TGTGCCAGCAGCCGTCAGCGTCTAGCGGGATACGAGCAGTACTTC.

This clone was counted only a few times. The chain is built from TRBV9 and TRBJ2-7, with D maybe TRBD2 (6 bases). The CDR3 runs 15 residues. Per the germline V gene, CDR1 is SGDLS and CDR2 is YYNGEE. Trimming removed 4 bases at V and 2 bases at J, with 16 bases between. DNA for the CDR3: TGTGCCAGCAGCAGGGCTAGCGCGAACACCTACGAGCAGTACTTC. Encoded protein: CASSRASANTYEQYF.

The J gene is TRBJ2-1, the V gene TRBV11-2, with TRBD2 matching 9 bases. The ends lost 0 bases at V and 10 bases at J; junction bases unmatched: 13. Germline CDR1 is SGHAT and CDR2 is FQNNGV. CDR3 length: 17 amino acids. The CDR3 spells CASSLDLRLAGRGEQFF. The CDR3, as DNA: TGTGCCAGCAGCTTAGATCTTAGGCTAGCGGGAAGAGGGGAGCAGTTCTTC. The full variable domain, its missing parts supplied by reference TRBV11-2 and TRBJ2-1, is EAGVAQSPRYKIIEKRQSVAFWCNPISGHATLYWYQQILGQGPKLLIQFQNNGVVDDSQLPKDRFSAERLKGVDSTLKIQPAKLEDSAVYLCASSLDLRLAGRGEQFFGPGTRLTVL.

This sequence joins TRBV11-2 and TRBJ2-2; 8 bases are a match to TRBD2. J gave up 5 bases and V 5 bases, and 10 bases lay outside the gene matches. Germline V gene data show CDR1 as SGHAT and CDR2 as FQNNGV. This CDR3 is built from 16 residues. CDR3 protein: CASSPRGGAQTGELFF. Written as DNA, the CDR3 is TGTGCCAGCAGCCCTCGGGGGGGGGCGCAGACCGGGGAGCTGTTTTTT.

The CDR3 sequence is CASSFMRSTDTQYF. The CDR3 nucleotides read TGTGCCAGCAGCTTCATGCGGAGCACAGATACGCAGTATTTT. This sequence joins TRBV5-8 and TRBJ2-3; no reliable D call. V lost 2 bases and J lost 0, with 7 bases in between. The CDR3 extends over 14 amino acids. Looked up from germline, CDR1 is SGHTS and CDR2 is YDEGEE.

The J gene is TRBJ2-7, the V gene TRBV5-1; D ambiguous. CDR1 is SGHRS, CDR2 YFSETQ, per germline. This CDR3 comprises 13 residues. Trimming stripped 2 bases from V and 2 bases from J, with 8 bases between. The CDR3 region is CASSLRVAYEQYF. CDR3 coding DNA: TGCGCCAGCAGCTTAAGAGTAGCCTACGAGCAGTACTTC.

This clone came up a few times. The chain links TRBV7-5 to TRBJ1-6; the D segment call TRBD1 is taken from the table without a DNA check. TRBV7-5 is deemed a pseudogene. This CDR3 has 15 residues. The CDR3 coding sequence is TGTGTCAGAAGCTTAAGGGACAGGAATAATTCACCCCTCCACTTT. Translated: CVRSLRDRNNSPLHF.

This chain joins TRBV4-1 and TRBJ2-2, with 9 nucleotides matching TRBD2. Germline trimming cut 1 base from V and 6 bases from J; bases unmatched to any gene: 3. Per germline, CDR1 MGHRA and CDR2 YSYEKL. This CDR3 comprises 15 residues. CDR3 protein: CASSQGRGGPGELFF. The DNA for the CDR3 is TGCGCCAGCAGCCAAGGGCGGGGGGGCCCCGGGGAGCTGTTTTTT.

This clone was seen just once. The chain uses TRBV24-1 and TRBJ1-2, with a possible D match to TRBD1 (5 bases). Germline CDR1 is KGHDR and CDR2 is SFDVKD. V shed 4 bases and J shed 4 bases, with 15 bases lying between them. This CDR3 contains 15 residues. DNA for the CDR3: TGTGCCACCAGTGAAGGAGTAGGGGATGGCTATGGCTACACCTTC. This codes for CATSEGVGDGYGYTF.

The chain carries TRBV2 and TRBJ1-2; 10 bases fit TRBD1. This CDR3 region has 16 residues. The V segment lost 9 bases and the J segment 0 bases; nucleotides outside the gene matches: 10. From germline, CDR1 is SNHLY and CDR2 FYNNEI. The DNA for the CDR3 is TGTGCCAGTCCGGGACAGGGGACACCTACTAACTATGGCTACACCTTC. This sequence encodes CASPGQGTPTNYGYTF.

The sample holds one count of this clone. V gene TRBV11-3 combines with J gene TRBJ2-1; 12 bases align to TRBD2. Germline CDR1 reads SGHNT; CDR2 reads YENEEA. This CDR3 spans 13 amino acids. The junction had 3 bases not matched to a gene; V was cut back by 5 bases and J by 10 bases. The CDR3 DNA reads TGTGCCAGCAGCCTCGGGACTAGCGGGGAGCAGTTCTTC. It is translated as CASSLGTSGEQFF.

The chain couples TRBV30 to TRBJ1-4; tentatively, D is TRBD1 (5 bases). V lost 2 bases and J lost 4, with 8 bases in between. Germline V lookup: CDR1 GTSNPN, CDR2 SVGIG (reference sequence). The CDR3 is 13 amino acids. CDR3 in DNA: TGTGCCTGGAGTCCAGGGATTAATGAAAAACTGTTTTTT. It yields the protein CAWSPGINEKLFF.

On this clone itself: The sample has other DNA sequences that encode this CDR3 too. The chain couples TRBV2 to TRBJ1-4; D is undetermined. Germline loops: CDR1 SNHLY, CDR2 FYNNEI. V lost 4 bases and J 7 bases, leaving 16 bases between the germline ends. This CDR3 comprises 15 residues. For the CDR3, the DNA is TGTGCCAGCAGTGGCCAAGAGGGCTCAGGTGAAAAACTGTTTTTT. It encodes CASSGQEGSGEKLFF. The full variable domain, its missing parts supplied by reference TRBV2 and TRBJ1-4, is EPEVTQTPSHQVTQMGQEVILRCVPISNHLYFYWYRQILGQKVEFLVSFYNNEISEKSEIFDDQFSVERPDGSNFTLKIRSTKLEDSAMYFCASSGQEGSGEKLFFGSGTQLSVL.